This is a list of T cell receptor beta chains from one sample in a study of human T cells and chemical hapten exposure. Via MiXCR, TCRdb re-called the RACE reads, giving one row per CDR3 protein. The data contain approximately 340,000 distinct CDR3 sequences, approximately 6.3% of them singletons. The input for sequencing was whole blood, taken in connection with sensitization to the hapten diphenylcyclopropenone (DPC). Receptors were obtained from a woman between 18 and 29 years old with alopecia areata. Some clones in this sample may be carry-over from other donors' samples. The CDR3 runs from the conserved cysteine through the conserved F or W. The D gene is left open where the match is weak. The size field is filled for only some rows; it gives once, few, many or a size class.

TGTGCCAGCAGCCCCATGACTAGCCAGTCTTCCTACGAGCAGTACTTC	CASSPMTSQSSYEQYF	few	TRBD2	TRBV3-1	TRBJ2-7
TGTGCCAGCGTTGGGAGGAGACACTCTGGAAACACCATATATTTT	CASVGRRHSGNTIYF	.	.	TRBV12-3/TRBV12-4	TRBJ1-3
TGTGCCAGCAGCTTTCCGGGACTTCGGTCCGGGGAGCTGTTTTTT	CASSFPGLRSGELFF	few	.	TRBV7-9	TRBJ2-2
TGCGCCAGCAGCTTGGCCGCGCTAGCGGAGTACAATGAGCAGTTCTTC	CASSLAALAEYNEQFF	few	TRBD2	TRBV5-1	TRBJ2-1
TGTGCCATCAGTGAGTCTCTAGCCGGGACGGTCTCTGGAAACACCATATATTTT	CAISESLAGTVSGNTIYF	.	.	TRBV10-3	TRBJ1-3
TGTGCCAGCAGCTCCGGACAGGGTAGGAGAGCTTTCTTT	CASSSGQGRRAFF	.	TRBD1	TRBV7-9	TRBJ1-1
TGCAGTGCTAGATTAAGTCTCGATCATTCACCCCTCCACTTT	CSARLSLDHSPLHF	.	.	TRBV20-1	TRBJ1-6
.	CASILGTGVLNEQFF	few	.	TRBV5-1	TRBJ2-1
TGTGCCAGCAGGCCTCCCGGGACAGAAGCTTTCTTT	CASRPPGTEAFF	.	.	TRBV6-6	TRBJ1-1
TGTGCCAGCAGCCCGGGGACAGGCCCTACCTACAATGAGCAGTTCTTC	CASSPGTGPTYNEQFF	many	TRBD1	TRBV3-1	TRBJ2-1
TGCGCCAGCAGCTTGACGGGACAGACCGAGCAGTACTTC	CASSLTGQTEQYF	.	TRBD1	TRBV5-1	TRBJ2-7
TGCAGCGTGGGGCTACTGAATGGTGGAGAGACCCAGTACTTC	CSVGLLNGGETQYF	.	.	TRBV29-1	TRBJ2-5
TGTGCCAGCAGGACAAGCGACAGGGGAGAGACCCAGTACTTC	CASRTSDRGETQYF	few	TRBD1	TRBV6-2/TRBV6-3	TRBJ2-5
TGTGCCAGCAGCTTGGGACAGGGCTTTTTGAACACTGAAGCTTTCTTT	CASSLGQGFLNTEAFF	few	TRBD1	TRBV11-1	TRBJ1-1
TGCAGTGCTAGGTCTTCAGGGGGCGATTCGGGCACTGAAGCTTTCTTT	CSARSSGGDSGTEAFF	.	TRBD1	TRBV20-1	TRBJ1-1
TGTGCCAGCAGTGTGACAGCTCCTAACTATGGCTACACCTTC	CASSVTAPNYGYTF	.	.	TRBV6-1	TRBJ1-2
TGCGCCAGCAGCCATGGACTAGCGGGGGGGCCAGGTGAGCAGTTCTTC	CASSHGLAGGPGEQFF	many	TRBD2	TRBV4-1	TRBJ2-1
TGTGCCAGCAGCTTCAAACAGGGTAGCCCACCCCTCCACTTT	CASSFKQGSPPLHF	many	.	TRBV7-2	TRBJ1-6
TGTGCCAGCAGCTCGCGACAGGGGTCCTACGAGCAGTACTTC	CASSSRQGSYEQYF	many	TRBD1	TRBV7-2	TRBJ2-7
TGTGCCAGCAGTTCTAAACGCCCGCCAGGAGGGCCTGGAAACACCATATATTTT	CASSSKRPPGGPGNTIYF	few	.	TRBV6-5	TRBJ1-3
TGTGCCAGCAGTGGCGTGAACACTGAAGCTTTCTTT	CASSGVNTEAFF	many	.	TRBV12-3/TRBV12-4	TRBJ1-1
TGCAGTGCTAGAGACCCGGGACTAGCGGGGAGATTCACAGATACGCAGTATTTT	CSARDPGLAGRFTDTQYF	few	TRBD2	TRBV20-1	TRBJ2-3
TGTGCCAGCAGCTTGGATCGGACTAGGGCTACCCTCGACTATGGCTACACCTTC	CASSLDRTRATLDYGYTF	few	.	TRBV5-6	TRBJ1-2
TGTGCCAGCTCACCGGGGGAGAAGCTAGCGTGGACGCAGTATTTT	CASSPGEKLAWTQYF	few	.	TRBV18	TRBJ2-3
TGTGCCAGCAGTGAACAGGCGGGTAATTACAATGAGCAGTTCTTC	CASSEQAGNYNEQFF	.	.	TRBV6-1	TRBJ2-1
TGCAGCGTTGAAGAAAGGCGGGATTTAATTTTC	CSVEERRDLIF	.	.	TRBV29-1	TRBJ1-2
TGTGCCAGCAGCCAAGAGGCTAGCGGGACCAATGAGCAGTTCTTC	CASSQEASGTNEQFF	few	TRBD2	TRBV4-2	TRBJ2-1
TGTGCCAGCAGTTCGAGGGGGCGCGCTAATGAAAAACTGTTTTTT	CASSSRGRANEKLFF	many	TRBD1	TRBV27	TRBJ1-4
TGTGCCAGCAGTGCGTGGTTAGGGGCAGATACGCAGTATTTT	CASSAWLGADTQYF	.	.	TRBV2	TRBJ2-3
TGTGCTAGTGGTGGACCGACAGGGCGAGAGACCCAGTACTTC	CASGGPTGRETQYF	few	TRBD1	TRBV12-5	TRBJ2-5
TGTGCCAGCAGCCTATCGACAGGGACGGAGACCCAGTACTTC	CASSLSTGTETQYF	.	TRBD1	TRBV7-3	TRBJ2-5
TGTGCCAGCACCGGGGACAGGGGGGCGTTTGGCTACACCTTC	CASTGDRGAFGYTF	few	TRBD1	TRBV7-2	TRBJ1-2
TGTGCCAGCAGCTTTCAGCGGGGACAGTACCAAGAGACCCAGTACTTC	CASSFQRGQYQETQYF	.	.	TRBV5-4	TRBJ2-5
TGTGCCAGCAGTCGTTCGGGACAGCTTAATTCACCCCTCCACTTT	CASSRSGQLNSPLHF	.	TRBD1	TRBV6-2/TRBV6-3	TRBJ1-6
TGTGCCAGCAGGCCCACAGCCCAGGGAATTAGAGATACGCAGTATTTT	CASRPTAQGIRDTQYF	few	.	TRBV6-1	TRBJ2-3
TGTGCCAGCAGCCTAAAGTACGGGCGATTCAACACCGGGGAGCTGTTTTTT	CASSLKYGRFNTGELFF	.	.	TRBV14	TRBJ2-2
TGTGCCAGCAGCCAAGATGGTCTAGCGGGGGGGAATGAGCAGTTCTTC	CASSQDGLAGGNEQFF	.	TRBD2	TRBV4-2	TRBJ2-1
TGTGCCAGCAGCTACTTACAGGGCGGCACTGAAGCTTTCTTT	CASSYLQGGTEAFF	.	.	TRBV7-9	TRBJ1-1
TGTGCCAGCAGCCGTTTCGGGACACTACACTACGAGCAGTACTTC	CASSRFGTLHYEQYF	few	.	TRBV7-2	TRBJ2-7
TGCAGCGAGATGACAGGTTTGAACACTGAAGCTTTCTTT	CSEMTGLNTEAFF	few	.	TRBV29-1	TRBJ1-1
TGTGCCAGCAGCTTAGTAGGTCAGGCAGGGATAGGGCCCCAGCATTTT	CASSLVGQAGIGPQHF	many	.	TRBV7-8	TRBJ1-5
TGTGCCAGCAGTGGGGCTTCCTACCAAGAGACCCAGTACTTC	CASSGASYQETQYF	few	.	TRBV6-1	TRBJ2-5
TGTGCCAGCAGCTTCAACCACTATAATTCACCCCTCCACTTT	CASSFNHYNSPLHF	many	.	TRBV7-3	TRBJ1-6
TGTGCCAGCAGCTATCGGGGACTAGCGGGGTTTTCCCGGGATGAGCAGTTCTTC	CASSYRGLAGFSRDEQFF	few	TRBD2	TRBV7-9	TRBJ2-1
TGTGCCAGCAGTCCCGGACAGGGCGAAAGGGGGGGCTACACCTTC	CASSPGQGERGGYTF	.	TRBD1	TRBV12-3/TRBV12-4	TRBJ1-2
TGTGCCAGCAGCTCCACGACTCAAGGGACCCAGTACTTC	CASSSTTQGTQYF	few	.	TRBV7-3	TRBJ2-5
TGTGCCAGCAGCTGGACAGGGGGGTCCTACGAGCAGTACTTC	CASSWTGGSYEQYF	many	TRBD1	TRBV7-2	TRBJ2-7
TGTGCCATCAGTAATGGACTAGCGGGGGCAGAGACCCAGTACTTC	CAISNGLAGAETQYF	few	TRBD2	TRBV10-3	TRBJ2-5
TGTGCCAGCAGAGTTCAGCCTTATAGCAATCAGCCCCAGCATTTT	CASRVQPYSNQPQHF	.	.	TRBV6-1	TRBJ1-5
TGTGCCAGCAGCTTAATGAGAGAAGCGAACACCGGGGAGCTGTTTTTT	CASSLMREANTGELFF	.	.	TRBV7-3	TRBJ2-2
TGTGCCAGCAGACAGAGCACAGATACGCAGTATTTT	CASRQSTDTQYF	many	.	TRBV7-2	TRBJ2-3
TGTGCCAGCAGTCCGCTCAGGGCAGGGCTGGATGAGCAGTTCTTC	CASSPLRAGLDEQFF	many	.	TRBV12-3/TRBV12-4	TRBJ2-1
TGTGCCAGCAGTATTCTGGGGGTTGGAGGCTACACCTTC	CASSILGVGGYTF	many	.	TRBV25-1	TRBJ1-2
TGTGCCAGCAGGCTGGGGCAGACGGGGGCCGTCTCCTACGAGCAGTACTTC	CASRLGQTGAVSYEQYF	.	.	TRBV5-6	TRBJ2-7
TGTGCCAGCAGCGAGACTAGCCCGACCGGGGAGCTGTTTTTT	CASSETSPTGELFF	many	TRBD2	TRBV9	TRBJ2-2
TGTGCCAGCAGTATTAGCGGGGGGGAGTTTAATGAGCAGTTCTTC	CASSISGGEFNEQFF	many	TRBD2	TRBV2	TRBJ2-1
TGTGCCAGCAGTTTCGGGACTTATAATTCACCCCTCCACTTT	CASSFGTYNSPLHF	few	.	TRBV7-9	TRBJ1-6
TGTGCCAGCAGTTTATTTGTTGTCGGCGGCTACACCTTC	CASSLFVVGGYTF	few	.	TRBV12-3/TRBV12-4	TRBJ1-2
TGTGCCAGCAGTCCTAACCCCCCGGGACAGGGGGCAAAGGAGCAGTACTTC	CASSPNPPGQGAKEQYF	few	TRBD1	TRBV12-3/TRBV12-4	TRBJ2-7